This T cell receptor (beta chain) was retrieved from a study of cytomegalovirus exposure and HLA in healthy donors. CDR1 MNHEY and CDR2 SMNVEV come from the germline V gene (reference sequence). Unmatched junction bases numbered 5, after V lost 1 base and J lost 7 bases. The CDR3 extends over 15 amino acids. The PCR made use of 60 Vbeta and 13 Jbeta primers. Data came from immunoSEQ multiplex PCR; TCRdb stores just in-frame clones and leaves some out. The sample holds approximately 190,000 clones, 77% seen once. The clonotype comes from a woman aged 25 to 39 in good health and CMV-seropositive. The specimen was PBMCs. This chain joins TRBV27 and TRBJ2-1, with 9 positions matching TRBD2. The CDR3 sequence is CASSLLAGVLNEQFF. CDR3 nucleotides: TGTGCCAGCAGTTTATTAGCGGGAGTTCTTAATGAGCAGTTCTTC.